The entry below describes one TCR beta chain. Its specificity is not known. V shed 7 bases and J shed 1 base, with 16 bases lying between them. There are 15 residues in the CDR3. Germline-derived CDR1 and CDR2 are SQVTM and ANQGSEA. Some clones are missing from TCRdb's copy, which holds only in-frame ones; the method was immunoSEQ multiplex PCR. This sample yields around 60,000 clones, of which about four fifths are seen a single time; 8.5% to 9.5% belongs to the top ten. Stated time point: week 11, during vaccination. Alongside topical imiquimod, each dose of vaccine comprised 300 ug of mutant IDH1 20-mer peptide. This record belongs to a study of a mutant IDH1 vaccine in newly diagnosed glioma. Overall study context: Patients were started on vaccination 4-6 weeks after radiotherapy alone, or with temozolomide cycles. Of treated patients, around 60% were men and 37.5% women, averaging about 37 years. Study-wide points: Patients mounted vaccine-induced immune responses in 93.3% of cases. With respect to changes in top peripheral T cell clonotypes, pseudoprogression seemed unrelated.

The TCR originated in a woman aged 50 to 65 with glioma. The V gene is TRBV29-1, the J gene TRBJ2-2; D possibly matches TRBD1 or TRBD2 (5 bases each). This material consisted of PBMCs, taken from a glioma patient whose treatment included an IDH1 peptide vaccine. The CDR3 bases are TGCAGCGCTGTAACCGGGACGGTGAACACCGGGGAGCTGTTTTTT. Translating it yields CSAVTGTVNTGELFF.